One sample yielded the 24 T cell receptor beta chains listed below, sequenced in a study of blood T cell repertoires in COVID-19. Sequencing used immunoSEQ multiplex PCR; TCRdb keeps in-frame clones, though not all of them. The sample carries about 370,000 clones, 75% to 90% recorded once. The specimen was PBMCs or T cells enriched from blood (not recorded which). The receptors originated from a young man who had recovered from COVID-19.

The V gene is TRBV21-1, the J gene TRBJ2-5; the table gives TRBD1 as D, unverified against the DNA. TRBV21-1 is reported as a pseudogene. The CDR3 contains 17 residues. For the CDR3, the DNA is TGTGCCAGCAGCAAAGAGGGCAGGGGGCTGTGGAGAGAGACCCAGTACTTC. Protein: CASSKEGRGLWRETQYF.

The chain combines TRBV12-5 with TRBJ1-1; D might be TRBD1 (5 bases). The CDR3 extends over 14 amino acids. V shed 6 bases and J shed 1 base, with 12 bases lying between them. CDR1 and CDR2 (germline): LGHNT, FRNRAP. In nucleotides, the CDR3 is TGTGCTAGTGGCTCCGGGCAGGGGAACACTGAAGCTTTCTTT. This codes for CASGSGQGNTEAFF.

The chain is built from TRBV4-3 and TRBJ1-5, with D perhaps matching TRBD1 (5 bases). The germline V gene encodes CDR1 LGHNA and CDR2 YSLEER. The CDR3 extends over 17 amino acids. V was cut by 0 bases and J by 1 base, with 13 bases left in between. The CDR3 nucleotides are TGCGCCAGCAGCCAAGAAGTTGTGGGGGGGAGCAATCAGCCCCAGCATTTT. Encoded protein: CASSQEVVGGSNQPQHF.

This chain uses TRBV9 with TRBJ2-2; D possibly corresponds to TRBD1 (6 bases). CDR3 size: 14 residues. Trimming pared 2 bases from V and 8 bases from J, leaving 13 bases between. Germline CDR1 reads SGDLS; CDR2 reads YYNGEE. The CDR3 loop is CASSVTGRLGELFF. The CDR3 DNA is TGTGCCAGCAGCGTCACAGGGCGCCTAGGGGAGCTGTTTTTT.

The gene calls are TRBV7-3 and TRBJ2-2; weak D call: TRBD2 (7 bases). The V gene's germline CDR1 is SGHTA and CDR2 FQGTGA. CDR3 length: 18 residues. The V and J ends lost 5 bases and 7 bases respectively, with 26 bases between them. The CDR3 sequence is CASSTLAGGRGVIGELFF. CDR3 nucleotide sequence: TGTGCCAGCAGCACCCTGGCCGGGGGGCGCGGGGTCATCGGGGAGCTGTTTTTT.

This chain uses TRBV7-2 with TRBJ2-7; tentative D call: TRBD2 (5 bases). The CDR3 length is 13 residues. V lost 8 bases and J 3 bases, leaving 14 bases between the germline ends. CDR1 and CDR2 from the germline V gene are SGHTA and FQGNSA. CDR3 sequence (DNA): TGTGCCAGCTCATATGGACTGAACTACGAGCAGTACTTC. Protein: CASSYGLNYEQYF. The full variable domain, completed using reference TRBV7-2 and TRBJ2-7, is GAGVSQSPSNKVTEKGKDVELRCDPISGHTALYWYRQSLGQGLEFLIYFQGNSAPDKSGLPSDRFSAERTGGSVSTLTIQRTQQEDSAVYLCASSYGLNYEQYFGPGTRLTVT.

The chain links TRBV6-1 to TRBJ1-5; D remains ambiguous. From germline, CDR1 is MNHNS and CDR2 SASEGT. This CDR3 comprises 15 residues. V lost 2 bases, J lost 3 bases, and 11 bases lay in between. DNA of the CDR3: TGTGCCAGCAGTGAACGGCAGGCCACCAATCAGCCCCAGCATTTT. Amino acid sequence: CASSERQATNQPQHF.

This sequence joins TRBV4-1 and TRBJ2-1; D gene unclear. Trimming left V 1 base short and J 7 bases short, with 5 bases between. This CDR3 region has 12 residues. Germline values: CDR1 MGHRA, CDR2 YSYEKL. The CDR3, as DNA: TGCGCCAGCAGCCAAGTGAGGAATGAGCAGTTCTTC. It codes for CASSQVRNEQFF.

This chain uses TRBV18 with TRBJ1-1; possibly TRBD1 for D (5 bases). Germline CDR1 and CDR2: KGHSH and LQKENI. V lost 3 bases and J 5 bases, leaving 13 bases between the germline ends. This CDR3 region has 14 residues. CDR3 DNA: TGTGCCAGCTCACCTCCGGCAGGGCGAACTGAAGCTTTCTTT. Residues: CASSPPAGRTEAFF. The full variable domain, with the rest looked up from reference TRBV18 and TRBJ1-1, is NAGVMQNPRHLVRRRGQEARLRCSPMKGHSHVYWYRQLPEEGLKFMVYLQKENIIDESGMPKERFSAEFPKEGPSILRIQQVVRGDSAAYFCASSPPAGRTEAFFGQGTRLTVV.

J is TRBJ2-1 and V is TRBV5-8; 8 positions agree with TRBD1. CDR3 length equals 15 residues. Germline values: CDR1 SGHTS, CDR2 YDEGEE. Trimming cost V 3 bases and J 5 bases; bases outside gene matches: 7. The CDR3 protein is CASSWGRGPNNEQFF. The CDR3 DNA reads as TGTGCCAGCAGCTGGGGCAGGGGGCCCAACAATGAGCAGTTCTTC.

The CDR3 coding sequence is TGTGCCAGCTCCATGGGGCTCGGGGGGGAGCTGTTTTTT. It translates to CASSMGLGGELFF. The chain couples TRBV12-3 or TRBV12-4 to TRBJ2-2, with a weak D call TRBD1 (5 bases). This CDR3 contains 13 residues. V was pared by 8 bases and J by 8 bases, with 15 bases between.

V is TRBV7-8 and J is TRBJ2-5; D call uncertain. Germline assignment: CDR1 SGHVS and CDR2 FQNEAQ. The CDR3 has 15 amino acids. Trimming took off 3 bases at V and 3 bases at J, with 14 bases between the two ends. In DNA, the CDR3 is TGTGCCAGCAGCTTTTCTGTGGCGGTTAAAGAGACCCAGTACTTC. Amino acids: CASSFSVAVKETQYF.

This sequence joins TRBV20-1 and TRBJ2-7; no firm D call. The CDR3 has 11 residues. V was shortened by 5 bases and J by 1 base, with 6 bases between the two germline ends. Germline CDR1 is DFQATT and CDR2 is SNEGSKA (reference sequence). The CDR3 DNA sequence: TGCAGTGCTCCCGTATCCTACGAGCAGTACTTC. Protein sequence: CSAPVSYEQYF.

This clone turned up a few times. The genes are TRBV14 and TRBJ2-2; TRBD2 might be the D (6 bases). The length of the CDR3 is 16 residues. Trimming left V 2 bases short and J 5 bases short, with 15 bases between. CDR1 and CDR2 (germline): SGHDN, FVKESK. In DNA form, the CDR3 reads TGTGCCAGCAGCCAATTGGCTTCTAGCGCAACCGGGGAGCTGTTTTTT. It is translated as CASSQLASSATGELFF.

This chain joins TRBV5-1 and TRBJ2-3; TRBD2 matches 8 bases. This CDR3 is 16 amino acids long. CDR1 and CDR2 from the germline V gene are SGHRS and YFSETQ. Losses at the gene ends were 3 bases for V and 4 bases for J; bases not matched to a gene: 10. The CDR3 loop reads CASSWGVAGTPDTQYF. CDR3 in DNA: TGCGCCAGCAGCTGGGGTGTAGCGGGGACCCCAGATACGCAGTATTTT.

This rearrangement joins TRBV5-1 to TRBJ1-2; 8 nucleotides align to TRBD1. There are 15 residues in the CDR3. Germline values: CDR1 SGHRS, CDR2 YFSETQ. V was clipped by 4 bases and J by 2 bases; unmatched bases: 7. CDR3 bases: TGCGCCAGCAGCCGACAGGGGATAGCCAACTATGGCTACACCTTC. It translates to CASSRQGIANYGYTF.

The rearrangement uses TRBV6-5 and TRBJ1-1; a possible D gene is TRBD1 (5 bases). Looked up from germline, CDR1 is MNHEY and CDR2 is SVGAGI. The V end lost 6 bases, the J end lost 1 base, and 15 bases lay between the germline ends. The CDR3 runs 15 residues. The CDR3 DNA reads as TGTGCCAGCAGCCAAGTGGGGCACCAGAACACTGAAGCTTTCTTT. Encoded protein: CASSQVGHQNTEAFF.

The J gene is TRBJ2-1, the V gene TRBV5-6, with 14 bases lining up with TRBD2. Germline trimming cut 0 bases from V and 1 base from J; bases unmatched to any gene: 3. CDR1 is SGHDT and CDR2 is YYEEEE in the germline V gene. This CDR3 spans 18 amino acids. The CDR3, as DNA: TGTGCCAGCAGCTTGGGACTAGCGGGAGGGCGATCCTACAATGAGCAGTTCTTC. This translates into CASSLGLAGGRSYNEQFF. The variable domain in full, with the rest retrieved from reference TRBV5-6 and TRBJ2-1, is DAGVTQSPTHLIKTRGQQVTLRCSPKSGHDTVSWYQQALGQGPQFIFQYYEEEERQRGNFPDRFSGHQFPNYSSELNVNALLLGDSALYLCASSLGLAGGRSYNEQFFGPGTRLTVL.

The chain uses TRBV9 and TRBJ2-1; 8 nucleotides line up with TRBD2. V gave up 4 bases and J gave up 6 bases; unmatched junction bases: 15. This CDR3 is built from 17 residues. Germline-derived CDR1 and CDR2 are SGDLS and YYNGEE. CDR3 bases: TGTGCCAGCAGCTGGGGGGACCTCACTAGCGGTATCAATGAGCAGTTCTTC. This gives the protein CASSWGDLTSGINEQFF.

This clone was seen once. The chain couples TRBV28 to TRBJ1-2, with D possibly being TRBD1 (5 bases). V lost 2 bases to trimming and J lost 3 bases, with 10 bases between them. Germline CDR1 and CDR2: MDHEN and SYDVKM. This CDR3 comprises 14 residues. CDR3 nucleotides: TGTGCCAGCAGTTTACTGACGGGGGACTATGGCTACACCTTC. Translation gives CASSLLTGDYGYTF.

V usage is TRBV27 and J usage is TRBJ2-3, with D perhaps TRBD1 (6 bases). Trimming cost V 6 bases and J 3 bases, with 19 bases left between them. CDR1 and CDR2 (germline): MNHEY, SMNVEV (reference sequence). The CDR3 consists of 16 residues. CDR3 protein: CASSRDTRGGTDTQYF. CDR3 in DNA: TGTGCCAGCAGCCGGGATACCAGGGGTGGGACAGATACGCAGTATTTT.

CDR3 sequence reads: CASSSRLGYNEQFF. Written as DNA, the CDR3 is TGTGCCAGCAGCTCACGTCTAGGCTACAATGAGCAGTTCTTC. This chain links TRBV7-8 with TRBJ2-1, with D unclear. Germline V gene lookup returns CDR1 SGHVS and CDR2 FQNEAQ. The CDR3 has 14 residues. The V end lost 4 bases, the J end lost 3 bases, and 10 bases lay between the germline ends.

The chain combines TRBV19 with TRBJ2-1; D perhaps matches TRBD2 (6 bases). From germline, CDR1 is LNHDA and CDR2 SQIVND (reference sequence). Between the trimmed V and J ends, which lost 5 bases and 5 bases, there was a span of 10 bases. This CDR3 has 13 residues. CDR3 in DNA: TGTGCCAGTAGTGGGGGACTTAACAATGAGCAGTTCTTC. Protein: CASSGGLNNEQFF. The full variable domain, its missing parts supplied by reference TRBV19 and TRBJ2-1, is DGGITQSPKYLFRKEGQNVTLSCEQNLNHDAMYWYRQDPGQGLRLIYYSQIVNDFQKGDIAEGYSVSREKKESFPLTVTSAQKNPTAFYLCASSGGLNNEQFFGPGTRLTVL.

The chain carries TRBV18 and TRBJ2-4; D ambiguous. The germline CDR1 and CDR2 sequences are KGHSH and LQKENI. Trimming removed 3 bases at V and 7 bases at J, with 10 bases between. The CDR3 consists of 13 residues. The CDR3: CASSPGDANIQYF. In DNA form, the CDR3 reads TGTGCCAGCTCACCCGGAGACGCGAACATTCAGTACTTC.